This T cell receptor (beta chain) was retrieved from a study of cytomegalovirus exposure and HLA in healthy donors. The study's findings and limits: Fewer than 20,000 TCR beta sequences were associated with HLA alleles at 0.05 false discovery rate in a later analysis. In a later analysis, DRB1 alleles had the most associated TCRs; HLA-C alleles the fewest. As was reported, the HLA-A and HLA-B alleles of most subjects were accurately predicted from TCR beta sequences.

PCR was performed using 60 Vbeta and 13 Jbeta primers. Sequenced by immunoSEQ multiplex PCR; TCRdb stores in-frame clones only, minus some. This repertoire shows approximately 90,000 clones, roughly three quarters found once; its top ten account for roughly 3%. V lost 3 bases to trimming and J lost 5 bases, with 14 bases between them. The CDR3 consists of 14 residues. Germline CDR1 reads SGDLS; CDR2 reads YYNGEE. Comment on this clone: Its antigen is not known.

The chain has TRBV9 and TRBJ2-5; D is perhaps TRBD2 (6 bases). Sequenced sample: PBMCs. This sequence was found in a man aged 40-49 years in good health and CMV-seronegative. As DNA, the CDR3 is TGTGCCAGCAGCGAAGCGGACTATAGGGAGACCCAGTACTTC. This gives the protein CASSEADYRETQYF.